The entry below describes one T cell receptor beta chain. Its antigen is currently unknown. TCRdb keeps only in-frame clones here, not all; method: immunoSEQ multiplex PCR. Here the sample spans about 2,100,000 clones, approximately 94% being singletons. The CDR3 contains 16 residues. The junction had 8 bases not matched to a gene; V was cut back by 3 bases and J by 3 bases. Germline assignment: CDR1 MGHDK and CDR2 SYGVNS. It was CD45RO-negative cells, positively selected for CCR7, that made up naive CD8 cells, with terminally differentiated effector memory CD45RA+ cells excluded. This specimen belongs to a study of shared clonotypes between healthy human individuals. Study-level findings and limits: Rarefaction gave evidence that sorted-subset sequencing remained incomplete despite large depth.

The sequenced sample was naive CD8+ T cells from PBMCs. The genes are TRBV25-1 and TRBJ2-1; TRBD2 matches 7 bases. The origin of this receptor is a man aged 18 to 29 in good health. Some clones in this sample may be carry-over from other donors' samples. This chain's CDR3 is CASSDTSGRGYNEQFF. For the CDR3, the DNA is TGTGCCAGCAGTGATACCAGTGGGAGGGGCTACAATGAGCAGTTCTTC.